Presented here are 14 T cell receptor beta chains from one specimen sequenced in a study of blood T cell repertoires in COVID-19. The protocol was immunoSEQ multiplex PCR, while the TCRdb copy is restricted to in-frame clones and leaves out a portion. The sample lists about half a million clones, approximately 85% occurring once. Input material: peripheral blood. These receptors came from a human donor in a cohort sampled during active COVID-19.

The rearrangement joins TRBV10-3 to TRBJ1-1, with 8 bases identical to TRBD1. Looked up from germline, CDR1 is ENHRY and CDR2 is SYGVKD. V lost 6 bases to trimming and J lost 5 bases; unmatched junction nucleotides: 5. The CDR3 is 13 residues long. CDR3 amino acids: CAIRDREGTEAFF. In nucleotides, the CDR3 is TGTGCCATCAGGGACAGGGAGGGGACTGAAGCTTTCTTT.

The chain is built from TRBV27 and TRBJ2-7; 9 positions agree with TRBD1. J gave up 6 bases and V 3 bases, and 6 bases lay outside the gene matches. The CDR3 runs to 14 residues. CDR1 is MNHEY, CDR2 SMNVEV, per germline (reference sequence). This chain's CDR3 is CASSFRDRDSEQYF. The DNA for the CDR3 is TGTGCCAGCAGTTTCCGGGACAGGGATTCCGAGCAGTACTTC.

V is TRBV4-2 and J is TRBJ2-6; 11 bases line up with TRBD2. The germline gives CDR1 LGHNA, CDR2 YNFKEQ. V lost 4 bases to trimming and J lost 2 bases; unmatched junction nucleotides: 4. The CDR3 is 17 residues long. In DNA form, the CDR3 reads TGTGCCAGCAGCCCTAGACTAGCGGGAACTGGGGCCAACGTCCTGACTTTC. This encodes CASSPRLAGTGANVLTF.

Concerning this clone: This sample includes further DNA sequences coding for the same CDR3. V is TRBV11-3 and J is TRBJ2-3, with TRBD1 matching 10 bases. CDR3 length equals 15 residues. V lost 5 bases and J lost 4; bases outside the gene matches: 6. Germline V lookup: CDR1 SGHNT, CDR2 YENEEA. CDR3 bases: TGTGCCAGCAGCCCCCGGACAGGGGGTCCAGATACGCAGTATTTT. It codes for CASSPRTGGPDTQYF.

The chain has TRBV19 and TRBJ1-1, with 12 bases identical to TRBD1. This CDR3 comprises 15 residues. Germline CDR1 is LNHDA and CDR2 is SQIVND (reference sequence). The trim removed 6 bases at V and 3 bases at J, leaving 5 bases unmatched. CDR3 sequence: CASRPGQGAYTEAFF. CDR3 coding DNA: TGTGCCAGTAGACCGGGACAGGGGGCTTACACTGAAGCTTTCTTT.

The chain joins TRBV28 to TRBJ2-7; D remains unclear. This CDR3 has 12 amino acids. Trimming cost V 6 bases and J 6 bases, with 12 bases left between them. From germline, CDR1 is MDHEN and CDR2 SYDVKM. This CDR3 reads CASSKGVAEQYF. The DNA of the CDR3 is TGTGCCAGCAGCAAAGGAGTCGCCGAGCAGTACTTC.

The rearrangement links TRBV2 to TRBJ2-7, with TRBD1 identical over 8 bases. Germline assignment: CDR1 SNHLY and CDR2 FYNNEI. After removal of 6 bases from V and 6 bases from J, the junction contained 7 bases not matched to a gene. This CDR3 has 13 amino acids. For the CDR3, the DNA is TGTGCCAGCAGGGACAGGGAAACAGGCGAGCAGTACTTC. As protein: CASRDRETGEQYF. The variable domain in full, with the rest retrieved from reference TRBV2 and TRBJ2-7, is EPEVTQTPSHQVTQMGQEVILRCVPISNHLYFYWYRQILGQKVEFLVSFYNNEISEKSEIFDDQFSVERPDGSNFTLKIRSTKLEDSAMYFCASRDRETGEQYFGPGTRLTVT.

In DNA, the CDR3 is TGCAGTGCCAGTCGGCGGGAAGGCGCAGATACGCAGTATTTT. Its protein is CSASRREGADTQYF. This sequence joins TRBV20-1 and TRBJ2-3; weak D call: TRBD2 (6 bases). This CDR3 region has 14 residues. Trimming took off 6 bases at V and 4 bases at J, with 17 bases between the two ends. Germline CDR1 and CDR2: DFQATT and SNEGSKA (reference sequence).

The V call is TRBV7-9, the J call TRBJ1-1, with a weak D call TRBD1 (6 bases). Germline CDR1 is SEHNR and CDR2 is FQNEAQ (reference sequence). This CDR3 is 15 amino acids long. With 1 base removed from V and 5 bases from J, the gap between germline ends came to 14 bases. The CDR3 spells CASSLGWGQKTEAFF. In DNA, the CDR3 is TGTGCCAGCAGCTTAGGGTGGGGACAAAAAACTGAAGCTTTCTTT.

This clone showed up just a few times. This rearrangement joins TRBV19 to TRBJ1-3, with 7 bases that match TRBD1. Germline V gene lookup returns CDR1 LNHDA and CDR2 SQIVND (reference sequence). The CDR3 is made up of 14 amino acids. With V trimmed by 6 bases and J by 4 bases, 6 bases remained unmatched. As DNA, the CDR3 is TGTGCCAGTAGCCATGGGACAGCCGGAAACACCATATATTTT. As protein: CASSHGTAGNTIYF.

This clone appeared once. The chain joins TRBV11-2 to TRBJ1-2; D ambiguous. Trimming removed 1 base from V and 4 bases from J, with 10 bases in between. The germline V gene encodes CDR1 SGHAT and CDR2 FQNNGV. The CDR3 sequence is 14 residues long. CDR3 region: CASSLGPGTYGYTF. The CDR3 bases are TGTGCCAGCAGCTTAGGCCCAGGTACCTATGGCTACACCTTC. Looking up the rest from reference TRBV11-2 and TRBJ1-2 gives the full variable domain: EAGVAQSPRYKIIEKRQSVAFWCNPISGHATLYWYQQILGQGPKLLIQFQNNGVVDDSQLPKDRFSAERLKGVDSTLKIQPAKLEDSAVYLCASSLGPGTYGYTFGSGTRLTVV.

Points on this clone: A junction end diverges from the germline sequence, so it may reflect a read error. CDR3 coding DNA: TGTGCCAGCAATTTAGGGCTTAACTATGGCTACACCTTC. Amino acids: CASNLGLNYGYTF. The chain is built from TRBV12-3 or TRBV12-4 and TRBJ1-2; the D is unclear. This CDR3 is 13 amino acids long.

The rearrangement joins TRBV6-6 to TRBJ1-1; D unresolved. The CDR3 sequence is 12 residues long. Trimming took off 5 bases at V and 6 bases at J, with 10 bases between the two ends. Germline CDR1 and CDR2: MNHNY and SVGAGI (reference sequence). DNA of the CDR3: TGTGCCAGCAGTCTCAGGCAGCCTGAAGCTTTCTTT. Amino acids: CASSLRQPEAFF.

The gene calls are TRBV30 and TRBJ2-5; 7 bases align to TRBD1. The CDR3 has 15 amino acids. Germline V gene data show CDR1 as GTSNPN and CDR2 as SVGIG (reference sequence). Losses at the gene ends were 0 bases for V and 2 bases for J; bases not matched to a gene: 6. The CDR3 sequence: CAWSVLDRAQETQYF. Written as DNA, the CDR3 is TGTGCCTGGAGTGTATTAGACAGGGCACAAGAGACCCAGTACTTC.